Shown below are 25 T cell receptor beta chains from a single sample sequenced in a study of CD8+CD57+ T cells in acquired aplastic anemia. Profiles of TCR beta VDJ and CDR3 were generated from a genomic DNA template. One entry per CDR3 protein, called by TCRdb with MiXCR from the reads. The profile covers around 150,000 distinct CDR3 sequences, with approximately 44% appearing a single time and over 0.95% taken by the ten largest. The material sequenced was sorted CD4+, CD8+, or CD8+CD57+ T cells (not recorded which) from PBMCs. The source of these receptors is a human donor in good health.

About this clonotype itself: Since no conserved phenylalanine or tryptophan closes the CDR3, a read error is the likely cause. The limits of the CDR3 on the DNA are not certain, so only TCRdb's listed CDR3 is given. This sequence joins TRBV7-9 and TRBJ2-2; the D call in the table, TRBD1, was not verified against the DNA. The CDR3 has 8 residues if both end residues are counted. Germline assignment: CDR1 SEHNR and CDR2 FQNEAQ (reference sequence). CDR3 region: CASSLGTG.

This chain links TRBV20-1 with TRBJ2-7, with 7 positions matching TRBD2. This CDR3 contains 14 residues. Germline V gives CDR1 DFQATT, CDR2 SNEGSKA (reference sequence). Losses at the gene ends were 0 bases for V and 3 bases for J; bases not matched to a gene: 5. CDR3 sequence (DNA): TGCAGTGCTAGAGATCCCACGGGGGGCTACGAGCAGTACTTC. Its protein product is CSARDPTGGYEQYF.

In its sample, this clonotype was seen many times. This chain connects TRBV5-8 to TRBJ1-1; D is possibly TRBD1 (6 bases). The germline gives CDR1 SGHTS, CDR2 YDEGEE. This CDR3 spans 15 amino acids. V gave up 4 bases and J gave up 0 bases, with 13 bases separating them. The CDR3 DNA is TGTGCCAGCAGCGCCAGGACAGTCATGAACACTGAAGCTTTCTTT. Translating gives CASSARTVMNTEAFF. The full variable domain, completed using reference TRBV5-8 and TRBJ1-1, is EAGVTQSPTHLIKTRGQQATLRCSPISGHTSVYWYQQALGLGLQFLLWYDEGEERNRGNFPPRFSGRQFPNYSSELNVNALELEDSALYLCASSARTVMNTEAFFGQGTRLTVV.

This clonotype was seen many times. V usage is TRBV15 and J usage is TRBJ2-1; maybe TRBD2 (5 bases). The germline gives CDR1 LNHNV, CDR2 YYDKDF (reference sequence). Deletions cut 5 bases from V and 6 bases from J, with 17 bases between. This CDR3 is 15 amino acids long. The CDR3 nucleotides read TGTGCCACCAGCGGAAGCGGAGGTCGGCGCAATGAGCAGTTCTTC. Amino acid sequence: CATSGSGGRRNEQFF. The whole variable domain, remainder taken from reference TRBV15 and TRBJ2-1, is DAMVIQNPRYQVTQFGKPVTLSCSQTLNHNVMYWYQQKSSQAPKLLFHYYDKDFNNEADTPDNFQSRRPNTSFCFLDIRSPGLGDTAMYLCATSGSGGRRNEQFFGPGTRLTVL.

The chain joins TRBV20-1 to TRBJ2-5; 7 bases line up with TRBD2. V lost 3 bases and J lost 5; bases outside the gene matches: 12. Germline V gives CDR1 DFQATT, CDR2 SNEGSKA (reference sequence). The CDR3 contains 15 residues. This CDR3 reads CSASRREEGGETQYF. CDR3 nucleotides: TGCAGTGCTAGCCGACGGGAGGAGGGAGGGGAGACCCAGTACTTC.

Many counts were recorded for this clonotype. V usage is TRBV24-1 and J usage is TRBJ2-1; 8 nucleotides match TRBD1. V lost 4 bases, J lost 6 bases, and 16 bases stayed unmatched. This CDR3 comprises 18 residues. CDR1 and CDR2 (germline): KGHDR, SFDVKD. The CDR3 loop is CATSDLTTDRGKVNEQFF. The CDR3 bases are TGTGCCACCAGTGACCTTACAACCGACAGGGGAAAAGTCAATGAGCAGTTCTTC.

V usage is TRBV10-3 and J usage is TRBJ2-3, with 10 bases aligning to TRBD2. The CDR3 is 18 amino acids. J lost 0 bases, V lost 3 bases, and 9 bases had no gene match. CDR1 and CDR2 from the germline V gene are ENHRY and SYGVKD. In DNA, the CDR3 is TGTGCCATCAGTGAAAGGACTAGCGGCACTACTAGCACAGATACGCAGTATTTT. This gives the protein CAISERTSGTTSTDTQYF.

V and J are TRBV2 and TRBJ1-1; D uncertain. V was trimmed by 3 bases and J by 6 bases, leaving 14 bases between them. CDR3 length equals 14 residues. The germline V gene has CDR1 SNHLY and CDR2 FYNNEI. CDR3 sequence: CASSDWGEISEAFF. CDR3 DNA: TGTGCCAGCAGTGATTGGGGTGAAATCTCTGAAGCTTTCTTT.

This clonotype was observed at least ten times. The chain is built from TRBV29-1 and TRBJ2-2; maybe TRBD2 (5 bases). V was trimmed by 2 bases and J by 9 bases, leaving 10 bases between them. The CDR3 totals 12 residues. Germline CDR1 is SQVTM and CDR2 is ANQGSEA. Here the CDR3 DNA reads TGCAGCGTTGAAAGCGGCGGTCGGGAGCTGTTTTTT. Its protein is CSVESGGRELFF.

The sample holds many counts of this clonotype. The rearrangement links TRBV7-8 to TRBJ2-1; unclear D gene. The CDR3 has 12 residues. Germline V CDR1 and CDR2: SGHVS, FQNEAQ. Trimming pared 1 base from V and 7 bases from J, leaving 5 bases between. CDR3 amino acids: CASSLVGNEQFF. For the CDR3, the DNA is TGTGCCAGCAGCTTAGTGGGGAATGAGCAGTTCTTC.

The chain uses TRBV30 and TRBJ2-7; 7 bases align to TRBD1. The CDR3 is 13 residues long. Germline CDR1 and CDR2: GTSNPN and SVGIG (reference sequence). V dropped 7 bases and J dropped 5; count of bases not matched to a gene: 11. The CDR3 sequence: CASLLRGRDEQYF. In DNA, the CDR3 is TGTGCCTCCCTGTTGAGGGGGCGAGACGAGCAGTACTTC. Full variable domain (remainder filled in from reference TRBV30 and TRBJ2-7): SQTIHQWPATLVQPVGSPLSLECTVEGTSNPNLYWYRQAAGRGLQLLFYSVGIGQISSEVPQNLSASRPQDRQFILSSKKLLLSDSGFYLCASLLRGRDEQYFGPGTRLTVT.

This clonotype was observed many times. V and J are TRBV7-2 and TRBJ1-1, with D maybe TRBD1 (5 bases). CDR3 length: 15 amino acids. Germline-derived CDR1 and CDR2 are SGHTA and FQGNSA. The V and J ends lost 0 bases and 1 base respectively, with 9 bases between them. CDR3 sequence (DNA): TGTGCCAGCAGCTTAGCGTGGACACAGAACACTGAAGCTTTCTTT. Its translation: CASSLAWTQNTEAFF.

The chain combines TRBV20-1 with TRBJ1-2; tentatively, D is TRBD1 (5 bases). Germline V CDR1 and CDR2: DFQATT, SNEGSKA (reference sequence). Trimming shortened V by 1 base and J by 4 bases, and 16 bases separated the two germline ends. The CDR3 totals 15 residues. CDR3 in DNA: TGCAGTGCTAGAGGGGGACGGGGGACCATCTATGGCTACACCTTC. It codes for CSARGGRGTIYGYTF.

This clonotype was detected many times. The V call is TRBV7-7, the J call TRBJ2-1; 10 nucleotides line up with TRBD1. This CDR3 comprises 15 residues. Trimming at V came to 3 bases and at J to 4 bases, leaving 3 bases not matched to a gene. CDR1 is SSHAT and CDR2 is FNYEAQ in the germline V gene (reference sequence). CDR3 sequence reads: CASSLGQGLYNEQFF. The CDR3, as DNA: TGTGCCAGCAGCTTGGGACAGGGGCTTTACAATGAGCAGTTCTTC.

The table lists this clonotype with many counts. The rearrangement uses TRBV9 and TRBJ1-2, with D maybe TRBD1 (6 bases). The CDR3 consists of 15 residues. Germline CDR1 is SGDLS and CDR2 is YYNGEE. Between the trimmed V and J ends, which lost 0 bases and 0 bases, there was a span of 9 bases. CDR3 sequence: CASSVETGSNYGYTF. The CDR3 nucleotides read TGTGCCAGCAGCGTAGAAACAGGGTCTAACTATGGCTACACCTTC. Supplemented by reference TRBV9 and TRBJ1-2, the full variable domain reads DSGVTQTPKHLITATGQRVTLRCSPRSGDLSVYWYQQSLDQGLQFLIQYYNGEERAKGNILERFSAQQFPDLHSELNLSSLELGDSALYFCASSVETGSNYGYTFGSGTRLTVV.

This chain uses TRBV5-1 with TRBJ2-3; 12 bases are a match to TRBD2. The CDR3 is made up of 15 amino acids. With 1 base clipped from V and 5 bases from J, the junction kept 2 bases outside the gene matches. From germline, CDR1 is SGHRS and CDR2 YFSETQ. The DNA of the CDR3 is TGCGCCAGCAGCTTGACTAGCGGGAGGAAAGATACGCAGTATTTT. Translating it yields CASSLTSGRKDTQYF.

The chain uses TRBV7-8 and TRBJ2-7; D remains ambiguous. Germline V gene lookup returns CDR1 SGHVS and CDR2 FQNEAQ. The CDR3 is 12 amino acids. Trimming took 1 base from V and 7 from J, leaving 8 bases between them. This CDR3 reads CASSLDAAEQYF. The CDR3 coding sequence is TGTGCCAGCAGCTTAGATGCAGCGGAGCAGTACTTC. Looking up the rest from reference TRBV7-8 and TRBJ2-7 gives the full variable domain: GAGVSQSPRYKVAKRGQDVALRCDPISGHVSLFWYQQALGQGPEFLTYFQNEAQLDKSGLPSDRFFAERPEGSVSTLKIQRTQQEDSAVYLCASSLDAAEQYFGPGTRLTVT.

This clonotype occurred many times. The chain employs TRBV19 and TRBJ1-5; no firm D call. The germline V gene encodes CDR1 LNHDA and CDR2 SQIVND (reference sequence). There are 17 residues in the CDR3. The germline V and J ends were trimmed by 6 bases and 0 bases, with 18 bases remaining between them. The CDR3 DNA reads as TGTGCCAGTAGCCGACCCCGGGGAGCAAATAGCAATCAGCCCCAGCATTTT. This gives the protein CASSRPRGANSNQPQHF. Full variable domain (rest looked up from reference TRBV19 and TRBJ1-5): DGGITQSPKYLFRKEGQNVTLSCEQNLNHDAMYWYRQDPGQGLRLIYYSQIVNDFQKGDIAEGYSVSREKKESFPLTVTSAQKNPTAFYLCASSRPRGANSNQPQHFGDGTRLSIL.

This sequence joins TRBV10-3 and TRBJ1-3; D remains ambiguous. V lost 7 bases and J lost 2, with 9 bases in between. CDR1 is ENHRY, CDR2 SYGVKD, per germline. The CDR3 consists of 13 residues. The CDR3, as DNA: TGTGCCATCAAAACAGCACCTGGAAACACCATATATTTT. Translated, it gives CAIKTAPGNTIYF.

About this clonotype: A read error may be the cause here, since a much bigger clone is one base away. This sequence joins TRBV7-2 and TRBJ2-5; D might be TRBD2 (5 bases). CDR1 is SGHTA, CDR2 FQGNSA, per germline. The CDR3 contains 16 residues. The CDR3 loop reads CACSSPEAGRFGTQYF. In DNA, the CDR3 is TGTGCCTGCAGCTCCCCGGAGGCAGGACGCTTTGGGACCCAGTACTTC.

This chain links TRBV12-3 or TRBV12-4 with TRBJ2-3, with D maybe TRBD2 (6 bases). This CDR3 is 15 amino acids long. Trimming removed 1 base at V and 0 bases at J, with 8 bases between. The DNA for the CDR3 is TGTGCCAGCAGTTTAGGGGACTCAAGCACAGATACGCAGTATTTT. It codes for CASSLGDSSTDTQYF.

This clonotype was observed many times. V is TRBV6-5 and J is TRBJ1-1; 9 bases match TRBD1. The CDR3 loop spans 14 amino acids. The V gene's germline CDR1 is MNHEY and CDR2 SVGAGI. V was clipped by 7 bases and J by 5 bases; unmatched bases: 8. The CDR3 DNA is TGTGCCAGCAATAAACAGGGGGCTAGGACTGAAGCTTTCTTT. It specifies CASNKQGARTEAFF.

The table lists this clonotype with many counts. This sequence joins TRBV20-1 and TRBJ1-3, with unresolved D. The CDR3 is 13 amino acids. Germline V CDR1 and CDR2: DFQATT, SNEGSKA (reference sequence). Trimming cost V 3 bases and J 7 bases, with 13 bases left between them. The CDR3 DNA is TGCAGTGCTAGGTCCGAGAACGGGAACACCATATATTTT. Its translation: CSARSENGNTIYF.

The V and J genes are TRBV10-3 and TRBJ1-2; D gene unclear. CDR1 and CDR2 (germline): ENHRY, SYGVKD. The V and J ends lost 10 bases and 3 bases respectively, with 18 bases between them. The CDR3 covers 14 residues. The CDR3 DNA reads TGTGCCAGCAGAGAAAGGCGGGAGGACTATGGCTACACCTTC. Translation gives CASRERREDYGYTF.

This clonotype has a count of ten or more. This chain links TRBV5-1 with TRBJ2-1; TRBD1 matches 7 bases. The J segment lost 3 bases and the V segment lost 6 bases, leaving 12 bases of the junction unmatched. The length of the CDR3 is 16 residues. Germline V gives CDR1 SGHRS, CDR2 YFSETQ. CDR3 sequence: CASTQTGTENYNEQFF. CDR3 sequence (DNA): TGCGCCAGCACCCAGACCGGGACAGAGAACTACAATGAGCAGTTCTTC.